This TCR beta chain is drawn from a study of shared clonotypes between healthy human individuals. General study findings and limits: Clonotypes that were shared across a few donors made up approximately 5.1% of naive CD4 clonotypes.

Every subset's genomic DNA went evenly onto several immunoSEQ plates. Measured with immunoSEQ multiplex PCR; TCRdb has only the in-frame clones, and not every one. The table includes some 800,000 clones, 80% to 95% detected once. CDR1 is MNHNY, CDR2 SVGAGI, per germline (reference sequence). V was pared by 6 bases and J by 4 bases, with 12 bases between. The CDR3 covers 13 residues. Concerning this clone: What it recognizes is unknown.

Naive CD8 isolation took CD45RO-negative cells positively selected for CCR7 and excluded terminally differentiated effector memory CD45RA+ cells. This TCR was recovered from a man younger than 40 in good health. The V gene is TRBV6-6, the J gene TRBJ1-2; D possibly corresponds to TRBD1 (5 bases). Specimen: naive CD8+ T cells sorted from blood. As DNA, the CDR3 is TGTGCCAGCAGCACCACGGGGACCTATGGCTACACCTTC. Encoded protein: CASSTTGTYGYTF.